This TCR beta chain was sequenced in a study of T cell responses to AZD1222 COVID-19 vaccine. The V end lost 4 bases, the J end lost 3 bases, and 16 bases lay between the germline ends. CDR3 length: 15 amino acids. Germline V gene data show CDR1 as SGDLS and CDR2 as YYNGEE. Produced via immunoSEQ multiplex PCR; TCRdb's table is partial and in-frame only. The repertoire consists of 150,000 to 180,000 clones, with around nine tenths occurring once and the leading ten covering roughly 1.9%. Source: peripheral blood, taken on day 0 of AZD1222 vaccination. This chain links TRBV9 with TRBJ1-2, with D tentatively TRBD1 (6 bases). The source of this sequence is an adult in good health. CDR3 sequence reads: CASSTPRDNDYGYTF. The CDR3 nucleotides are TGTGCCAGCAGCACCCCGAGGGACAACGACTATGGCTACACCTTC. Based on the CDR3 plus reference TRBV9 and TRBJ1-2, the full variable domain is DSGVTQTPKHLITATGQRVTLRCSPRSGDLSVYWYQQSLDQGLQFLIQYYNGEERAKGNILERFSAQQFPDLHSELNLSSLELGDSALYFCASSTPRDNDYGYTFGSGTRLTVV.